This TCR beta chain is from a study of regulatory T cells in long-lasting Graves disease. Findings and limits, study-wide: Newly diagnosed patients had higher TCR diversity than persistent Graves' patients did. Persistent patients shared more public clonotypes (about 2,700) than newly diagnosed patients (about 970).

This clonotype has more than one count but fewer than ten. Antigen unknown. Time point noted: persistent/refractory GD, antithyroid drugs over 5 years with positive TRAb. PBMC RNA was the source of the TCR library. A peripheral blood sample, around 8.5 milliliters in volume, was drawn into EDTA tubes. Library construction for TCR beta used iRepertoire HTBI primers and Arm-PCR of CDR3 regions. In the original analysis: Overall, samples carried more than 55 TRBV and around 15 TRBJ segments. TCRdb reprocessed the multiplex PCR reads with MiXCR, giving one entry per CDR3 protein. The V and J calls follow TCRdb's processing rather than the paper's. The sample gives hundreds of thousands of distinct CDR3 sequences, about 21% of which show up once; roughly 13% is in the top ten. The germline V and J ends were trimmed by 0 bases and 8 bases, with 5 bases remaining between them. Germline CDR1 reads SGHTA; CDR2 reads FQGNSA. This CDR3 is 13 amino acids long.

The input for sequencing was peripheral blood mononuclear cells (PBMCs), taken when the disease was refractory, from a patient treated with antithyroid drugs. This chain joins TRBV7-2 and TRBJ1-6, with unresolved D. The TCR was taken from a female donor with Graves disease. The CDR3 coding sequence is TGTGCCAGCAGCTTAGCCGCGGATTCACCCCTCCACTTT. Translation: CASSLAADSPLHF.